Listed here is a single T cell receptor (beta chain). The antigen is not known. The germline V gene encodes CDR1 SEHNR and CDR2 FQNEAQ (reference sequence). The CDR3 sequence is 12 residues long. Trimming left V 1 base short and J 7 bases short, with 7 bases between. The data are from a study of beta chain features in type 1 diabetes. Study in general: Cell yields, gender and age were comparable in patients and healthy donors. Sorted cell examination encompassed approximately 98,000,000 cells across all samples. Notes on the study in general: High-TCR-expressing cells could be over-represented by cDNA sequencing. Shorter TCRB CDR3s, moderately but significantly so, marked every one of the four CD4+ subsets in Type 1 diabetes patients.

Expressed TCRB transcripts were sequenced because the entire RNA isolate underwent reverse transcription. Sequencing used immunoSEQ multiplex PCR; TCRdb keeps in-frame clones, though not all of them. Of 15,000 to 18,000 clones in the sample, about 70% were seen once. V is TRBV7-9 and J is TRBJ1-1; D not certain. This sequence was found in a man aged 25-45 years with type 1 diabetes. The sequenced material came from Tregs from blood. The CDR3 region is CASSLGAGEAFF. The CDR3 DNA reads as TGTGCCAGCAGCTTAGGGGCGGGTGAAGCTTTCTTT.